Listed here are 6 T cell receptor beta chains from one sample, sequenced in a study of cytomegalovirus exposure and HLA in healthy donors. Primers: 60 Vbeta forward and 13 Jbeta reverse. This table comes from immunoSEQ multiplex PCR, and its TCRdb copy is limited to in-frame clones, with some not included. The sample lists roughly 200,000 clones, roughly 79% occurring once. Source material: PBMCs. Receptors were obtained from a male donor in good health and CMV-seronegative.

This sequence joins TRBV27 and TRBJ1-1, with D perhaps matching TRBD1 (6 bases). This CDR3 region has 13 residues. V was clipped by 5 bases and J by 7 bases, with 14 bases between them. The germline V gene has CDR1 MNHEY and CDR2 SMNVEV (reference sequence). The CDR3 region is CASSPVGTIEAFF. The CDR3 DNA is TGTGCCAGCAGTCCTGTCGGGACAATTGAAGCTTTCTTT.

This clone has just a few counts. Distinct nucleotide sequences in the sample also encode this CDR3. The chain is built from TRBV6-5 and TRBJ2-7; 11 positions match TRBD2. The CDR3 consists of 16 residues. V lost 0 bases, J lost 1 base, and 2 bases stayed unmatched. Germline assignment: CDR1 MNHEY and CDR2 SVGAGI. For the CDR3, the DNA is TGTGCCAGCAGTTACTCTCGACTAGCGGGGTCCTACGAGCAGTACTTC. It specifies CASSYSRLAGSYEQYF.

The rearrangement joins TRBV6-5 to TRBJ1-5; D gene uncertain. V was pared by 0 bases and J by 0 bases, with 6 bases between. This CDR3 contains 15 residues. CDR1 and CDR2 (germline): MNHEY, SVGAGI. CDR3 DNA: TGTGCCAGCAGTTACTCTACTGTTAGCAATCAGCCCCAGCATTTT. Translating it yields CASSYSTVSNQPQHF.

The gene calls are TRBV7-9 and TRBJ1-2, with D possibly TRBD1 on 5 matching bases. Trimming shortened V by 3 bases and J by 7 bases, and 6 bases separated the two germline ends. Per the germline V gene, CDR1 is SEHNR and CDR2 is FQNEAQ (reference sequence). CDR3 length: 11 residues. DNA for the CDR3: TGTGCCAGCAGCTTTAGGGGTGGCTACACCTTC. It is translated as CASSFRGGYTF.

This clone was counted a few times. V usage is TRBV19 and J usage is TRBJ2-1; 10 bases align to TRBD2. The CDR3 loop spans 15 amino acids. Germline V lookup: CDR1 LNHDA, CDR2 SQIVND (reference sequence). Unmatched junction bases numbered 1, after V lost 3 bases and J lost 2 bases. The CDR3: CASSIGLAAYNEQFF. CDR3 sequence (DNA): TGTGCCAGTAGTATCGGACTAGCGGCCTACAATGAGCAGTTCTTC.

This clone was detected only a few times. V usage is TRBV2 and J usage is TRBJ2-2, with D hard to call. The CDR3 sequence is 12 residues long. The V and J ends lost 8 bases and 2 bases respectively, with 6 bases between them. CDR1 and CDR2 (germline): SNHLY, FYNNEI. DNA of the CDR3: TGTGCCAGCTCGGTAAACACCGGGGAGCTGTTTTTT. Translation: CASSVNTGELFF.